This T cell receptor (beta chain) was found in a study of OX40 agonist ivuxolimab in advanced cancers. Study as a whole: Aged 23 to 79 with a mean of approximately 57 years, they were 82.7% male. Three individuals attained partial responses, comprising one hepatocellular carcinoma case and two cutaneous melanoma cases. Study-wide findings and caveats: Clonal expansion from baseline to week 6 occurred in both CD4+ and CD8+ T cells.

Regarding this clone: Its antigen is unidentified.

Individuals having autoimmune disease history or systemic immunosuppression were not enrolled. Sequencing used immunoSEQ multiplex PCR; TCRdb keeps in-frame clones, though not all of them. The sample includes under 200,000 clones, approximately 94% of them seen just once. The CDR3 runs to 14 residues. Per the germline V gene, CDR1 is SGDLS and CDR2 is YYNGEE. The V end lost 5 bases, the J end lost 3 bases, and 12 bases lay between the germline ends. The specimen comprised CD4+ or CD8+ T cells sorted from blood, sampled in a trial of the OX40 agonist ivuxolimab. This chain uses TRBV9 with TRBJ1-3; unclear D gene. This TCR came from an adult with an advanced solid tumor such as melanoma, head and neck, liver or kidney cancer. The CDR3 spells CASSVHYSGNTIYF. CDR3 DNA: TGTGCCAGCAGTGTACATTACAGTGGAAACACCATATATTTT.